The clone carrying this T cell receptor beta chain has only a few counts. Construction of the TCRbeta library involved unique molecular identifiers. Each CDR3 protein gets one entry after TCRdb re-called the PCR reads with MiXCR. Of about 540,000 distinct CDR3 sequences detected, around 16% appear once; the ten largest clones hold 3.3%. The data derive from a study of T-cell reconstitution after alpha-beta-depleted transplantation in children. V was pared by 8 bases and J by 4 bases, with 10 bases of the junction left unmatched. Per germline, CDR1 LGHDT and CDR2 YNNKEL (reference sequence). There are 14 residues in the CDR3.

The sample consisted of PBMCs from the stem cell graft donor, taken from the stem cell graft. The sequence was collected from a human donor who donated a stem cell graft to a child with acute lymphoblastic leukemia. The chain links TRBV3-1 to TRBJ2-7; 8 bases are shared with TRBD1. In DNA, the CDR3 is TGTGCCAGCGGTGGCAGGGGGCCAGTGTACGAGCAGTACTTC. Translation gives CASGGRGPVYEQYF.